Below, 7 T cell receptor beta chains from the same sample are listed, as sequenced in a study of beta chain features in type 1 diabetes. The investigators reverse transcribed all of the isolated RNA, so they sequenced expressed TCRB transcripts. Libraries were prepared by immunoSEQ multiplex PCR; TCRdb keeps only in-frame clonotypes and omits some of them. Altogether about 900,000 clones are present, roughly 17% being singletons, with the ten largest covering about 0.02%. Sequenced input: naive CD4+ T cells from blood. The source is a woman aged 18-30 years in good health.

This clone was observed a few times. V and J are TRBV10-3 and TRBJ2-1; D perhaps matches TRBD2 (6 bases). Trimming pared 0 bases from V and 1 base from J, leaving 10 bases between. Germline V gene lookup returns CDR1 ENHRY and CDR2 SYGVKD. The CDR3 extends over 16 amino acids. The CDR3 nucleotides are TGTGCCATCAGTGAGTCGATTCGGGAGTCCTACAATGAGCAGTTCTTC. Its protein product is CAISESIRESYNEQFF.

In its sample, this clone was seen a few times. The chain carries TRBV6-6 and TRBJ1-3, with D unclear. V was pared by 5 bases and J by 0 bases, with 8 bases between. Looked up from germline, CDR1 is MNHNY and CDR2 is SVGAGI (reference sequence). This CDR3 contains 14 residues. The CDR3 protein is CASSQTDSGNTIYF. The CDR3 DNA follows: TGTGCCAGCAGTCAGACGGACTCTGGAAACACCATATATTTT.

This clone was counted between two and nine times. The genes are TRBV7-2 and TRBJ2-6; TRBD2 matches 8 bases. V dropped 5 bases and J dropped 3; count of bases not matched to a gene: 15. This CDR3 region has 19 residues. CDR1 and CDR2 (germline): SGHTA, FQGNSA. In DNA, the CDR3 is TGTGCCAGCAGCCTTTCCCTCCTGCGGGGGGCGCGTGGGGCCAACGTCCTGACTTTC. This encodes CASSLSLLRGARGANVLTF.

The chain carries TRBV5-1 and TRBJ2-1, with 8 bases aligning to TRBD1. The trim removed 7 bases at V and 1 base at J, leaving 10 bases unmatched. The CDR3 spans 16 residues. Germline loops: CDR1 SGHRS, CDR2 YFSETQ. CDR3 amino acids: CASGPDRGASYNEQFF. The DNA for the CDR3 is TGCGCCAGCGGACCTGACAGGGGAGCGTCCTACAATGAGCAGTTCTTC.

The CDR3 sequence: CASSQEERSNYGYTF. DNA for the CDR3: TGCGCCAGCAGCCAAGAAGAAAGGTCTAACTATGGCTACACCTTC. The genes are TRBV4-3 and TRBJ1-2, with D hard to call. Germline loops: CDR1 LGHNA, CDR2 YSLEER. The germline V and J ends were trimmed by 0 bases and 0 bases, with 8 bases remaining between them. The CDR3 extends over 15 amino acids.

This clone has only a few counts. The rearrangement uses TRBV19 and TRBJ2-7; the D gene could be TRBD1 or TRBD2 (6 bases each). The CDR3 runs to 15 residues. Trimming shortened V by 4 bases and J by 4 bases, and 17 bases separated the two germline ends. The V gene's germline CDR1 is LNHDA and CDR2 SQIVND (reference sequence). The CDR3 coding sequence is TGTGCCAGTAGTACCGCCACAGGGACTTTATACGAGCAGTACTTC. This gives the protein CASSTATGTLYEQYF. The whole variable domain, filled in from reference TRBV19 and TRBJ2-7, reads DGGITQSPKYLFRKEGQNVTLSCEQNLNHDAMYWYRQDPGQGLRLIYYSQIVNDFQKGDIAEGYSVSREKKESFPLTVTSAQKNPTAFYLCASSTATGTLYEQYFGPGTRLTVT.

This clone was found a few times. The genes are TRBV19 and TRBJ2-5; 8 nucleotides agree with TRBD1. With 1 base clipped from V and 4 bases from J, the junction kept 5 bases outside the gene matches. Germline V gene data show CDR1 as LNHDA and CDR2 as SQIVND (reference sequence). There are 15 residues in the CDR3. In DNA form, the CDR3 reads TGTGCCAGTAGTATAGTCCTTGACAGGGGAGAGACCCAGTACTTC. Its protein product is CASSIVLDRGETQYF.